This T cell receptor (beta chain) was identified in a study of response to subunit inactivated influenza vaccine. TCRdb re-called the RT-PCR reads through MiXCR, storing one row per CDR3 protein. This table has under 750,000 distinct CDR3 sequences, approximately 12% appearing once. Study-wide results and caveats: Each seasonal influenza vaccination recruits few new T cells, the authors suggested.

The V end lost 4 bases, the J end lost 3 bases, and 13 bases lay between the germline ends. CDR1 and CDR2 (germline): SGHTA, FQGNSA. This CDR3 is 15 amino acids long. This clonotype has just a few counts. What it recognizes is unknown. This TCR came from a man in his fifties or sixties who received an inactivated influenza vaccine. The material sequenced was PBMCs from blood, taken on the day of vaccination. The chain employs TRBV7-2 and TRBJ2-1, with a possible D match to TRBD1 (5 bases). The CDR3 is CASSSQALLYNEQFF. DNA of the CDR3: TGTGCCAGCAGCTCACAGGCCCTTCTCTACAATGAGCAGTTCTTC. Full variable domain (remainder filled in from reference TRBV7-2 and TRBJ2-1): GAGVSQSPSNKVTEKGKDVELRCDPISGHTALYWYRQSLGQGLEFLIYFQGNSAPDKSGLPSDRFSAERTGGSVSTLTIQRTQQEDSAVYLCASSSQALLYNEQFFGPGTRLTVL.